The rows below give T cell receptor beta chains drawn from one sample of a study of blood T cell repertoires in COVID-19. The method was immunoSEQ multiplex PCR; TCRdb's version includes in-frame clones alone and lacks a portion of them. The repertoire includes a few hundred thousand clones, approximately 83% of them detected once, and around 2% sits in the top ten. Sequencing was performed on peripheral blood. These receptors were collected from a man aged 30-40 years who had recovered from COVID-19. Both conserved end residues are part of each CDR3. The D gene is left open where the match is weak. The size field is filled for only some rows; it gives once, few, many or a size class.

d_gene,abundance,v_gene,j_gene,CDR3nt,CDR3aa
TRBD1,NA,TRBV5-1,TRBJ1-6,TGCGCCAGCAGCAAAGGACAGGGGTCCTCTTCACCCCTCCACTTT,CASSKGQGSSSPLHF
NA,NA,TRBV7-9,TRBJ1-1,TGTGTCCGAGTTCCCCCCCGGCAGGGTATGAACACTGAAGCTTTCTTT,CVRVPPRQGMNTEAFF
TRBD1,NA,TRBV29-1,TRBJ2-5,TGCAGCGTATCGGGACAGCGAGAGACCCAGTACTTC,CSVSGQRETQYF
NA,NA,TRBV21-1,TRBJ1-3,TGTGCCAGCAGCCTCCGACAGGGTCTCAACACCATATATTTT,CASSLRQGLNTIYF
NA,NA,TRBV6-5,TRBJ1-2,TGTGCCATTCGTGAGGGGGACTATGGCTACACCTTC,CAIREGDYGYTF
NA,NA,TRBV7-8,TRBJ2-1,TGTGCCAGCAGCATAAGGACAGACTCCTACAATGAGCAGTTCTTC,CASSIRTDSYNEQFF
NA,NA,TRBV5-4,TRBJ2-7,TGTGCCAGCAGCTTCCCGGACGGGGACGAGCAGTACTTC,CASSFPDGDEQYF
TRBD1,NA,TRBV7-6,TRBJ2-1,TGTGCCAGCAGCTTCGTACAGGGGTGGGGCAATGAGCAGTTCTTC,CASSFVQGWGNEQFF
NA,NA,TRBV28,TRBJ1-1,TGTGCCAGCGGACAGAAAGTCTTTTTAAACACTGAAGCTTTCTTT,CASGQKVFLNTEAFF
TRBD1,NA,TRBV2,TRBJ2-1,TGTGCCAGCTTCCTAGAACCGGGACAGGACAACAATGAGCAGTTCTTC,CASFLEPGQDNNEQFF
TRBD1,NA,TRBV6-1,TRBJ2-7,TGTGCCAGCAGTGAACCGGCCGTGATAGGGGGCGACGAGCAGTACTTC,CASSEPAVIGGDEQYF
TRBD1,NA,TRBV19,TRBJ1-5,TGTGCCAGTAGTGACAGGGATGGGAGCAATCAGCCCCAGCATTTT,CASSDRDGSNQPQHF
TRBD2,NA,TRBV6-5,TRBJ2-5,TGTGCCAGCACCTTTGGGGGGGGTACACAAGAGACCCAGTACTTC,CASTFGGGTQETQYF
NA,few,TRBV28,TRBJ1-1,TGTGCCAGCAGCTGGGCAGTGAACACTGAAGCTTTCTTT,CASSWAVNTEAFF
NA,NA,TRBV7-3,TRBJ2-2,TGTGCCAGCAGCCCGTATAACACCGGGGAGCTGTTTTTT,CASSPYNTGELFF
NA,NA,TRBV19,TRBJ2-5,TGTGCCAGTAGTCATCCTTTGGGTCCGGGGGAGACCCAGTACTTC,CASSHPLGPGETQYF
TRBD1,NA,TRBV7-2,TRBJ1-2,TGTGCCAGCGGACTACAGGGGGCCCCTAACTATGGCTACACCTTC,CASGLQGAPNYGYTF
TRBD2,NA,TRBV2,TRBJ2-3,TGTGCCAGCAGTATCGCTAGCGGGGGGGCGAGTGGCTCAGATACGCAGTATTTT,CASSIASGGASGSDTQYF
NA,NA,TRBV7-2,TRBJ2-1,TGTGCCAGCAGCTTAGGTGGGGTGGGGCAAAATGAGCAGTTCTTC,CASSLGGVGQNEQFF
NA,NA,TRBV18,TRBJ2-5,TGTGCCAGCTCACCTCGAGACGGAGTCCTGTTACAAGAGACCCAGTACTTC,CASSPRDGVLLQETQYF
NA,NA,TRBV6-1,TRBJ1-1,TGTGCCAGCAGGGCAGGCCGAGTGAACACTGAAGCTTTCTTT,CASRAGRVNTEAFF
NA,NA,TRBV12-3/TRBV12-4,TRBJ1-1,TGTTTCCTAGGAGCAGGGCCGAACACTGAAGCTTTCTTT,CFLGAGPNTEAFF
NA,NA,TRBV2,TRBJ2-4,TGTGCCAGCAGTTTAGGACAGCCTTTCCAATACTTC,CASSLGQPFQYF
NA,NA,TRBV21-1,TRBJ2-2,TGTGCCAGCAGCAAATCAGGACTAGTCAAGAACACCGGGGAGCTGTTTTTT,CASSKSGLVKNTGELFF
NA,NA,TRBV5-1,TRBJ2-7,TGCGCCAGCAGCAACACTCCGGGGGAGCAGTACTTC,CASSNTPGEQYF
TRBD2,NA,TRBV2,TRBJ2-7,TGTGCCAGCAGTGAAGTTAGAGCGGGGGGGAACGAGCAGTACTTC,CASSEVRAGGNEQYF
TRBD2,NA,TRBV6-5,TRBJ2-7,TGTGCCAGCACCCGGGACTATCAGCTCTACGAGCAGTACTTC,CASTRDYQLYEQYF
NA,NA,TRBV24-1,TRBJ1-5,TGTGCCACCAGAGCGGGACCCGAGGGGGGGGGTCAGCCCCAGCATTTT,CATRAGPEGGGQPQHF
NA,NA,TRBV4-1,TRBJ1-1,TGCGCCAGCAACTCACCTGGTAGGAACACTGAAGCTTTCTTT,CASNSPGRNTEAFF
NA,NA,TRBV6-5,TRBJ1-1,TGTGCCAGCACACGGCGCCAGGGAAATACTGAAGCTTTCTTT,CASTRRQGNTEAFF
TRBD1,NA,TRBV2,TRBJ1-1,TGTGCCAGCAGCACGGACAGGGGAAACACTGAAGCTTTCTTT,CASSTDRGNTEAFF
TRBD2,NA,TRBV5-1,TRBJ2-6,TGCGCCAGCAGCGCCGCTAGCGGGGAGCTCTTTGGGGCCAACGTCCTGACTTTC,CASSAASGELFGANVLTF
TRBD1,NA,TRBV7-2,TRBJ1-2,TGTGCCAGCAGCTTATATATGCAGGGGGAAGTCTACACCTTC,CASSLYMQGEVYTF
NA,NA,TRBV13,TRBJ1-1,TGTGCCAGCAGCAAGCCTCACACTGAAGCTTTCTTT,CASSKPHTEAFF
TRBD2,NA,TRBV5-6,TRBJ2-1,TGTGCCAGCAGCGGAATAGCGGGGAGCAACAATGAGCAGTTCTTC,CASSGIAGSNNEQFF
TRBD2,NA,TRBV5-1,TRBJ2-5,TGCGCCAGCAGCTTGGGAGCGGGGGGTCCAGAAGAGACCCAGTACTTC,CASSLGAGGPEETQYF